A selection of T cell receptor beta chains follows, all from one sample in a study of T-cell memory formation after mild COVID-19. TCRdb processed the 5' RACE reads anew with MiXCR; each CDR3 protein has one entry. The repertoire holds 400,000 or so distinct CDR3 sequences, with 20% as singletons. Sequencing was performed on PBMCs or a T cell subset sorted from them (not recorded which). The receptors derive from an adult woman who had mild COVID-19 (a few samples of this study predate the infection). Cell type and time point are not known. The CDR3 runs from the conserved cysteine through the conserved F or W. Each record gives: CDR3 protein, CDR3 DNA, V gene, J gene, D gene, clone size. A D gene is named only where the DNA matches it firmly. Size tells how often a clone was seen (once, few, many) or the class of an expanded clone, and some rows leave it out.

CASSLTGENTGELFF	TGTGCCAGCAGCTTGACGGGAGAGAACACCGGGGAGCTGTTTTTT	TRBV11-3	TRBJ2-2	.	few
CASIPGRNTEAFF	TGTGCCAGCATCCCCGGTCGTAACACTGAAGCTTTCTTT	TRBV7-9	TRBJ1-1	.	.
CASSLAPGRQETQYF	TGTGCCAGCAGCTTGGCGCCGGGACGGCAAGAGACCCAGTACTTC	TRBV5-8	TRBJ2-5	.	.
CASSPVRGGMSYF	TGTGCCAGCAGCCCTGTCCGAGGGGGAATGTCGTACTTC	TRBV11-2	TRBJ2-7	.	few
CASSLWTGGFQETQYF	TGCGCCAGCAGCTTGTGGACAGGGGGTTTCCAAGAGACCCAGTACTTC	TRBV5-1	TRBJ2-5	TRBD1	.
CATSAPGGQGSYEQYF	TGTGCCACCAGTGCCCCGGGAGGACAGGGGAGCTACGAGCAGTACTTC	TRBV24-1	TRBJ2-7	TRBD1	many
CSAREDGRYPGTQYF	TGCAGTGCTAGAGAGGACGGGAGGTACCCGGGGACCCAGTACTTC	TRBV20-1	TRBJ2-5	TRBD2	few
CATSRHTDEQFF	TGTGCCACCAGCAGGCACACCGATGAGCAGTTCTTC	TRBV15	TRBJ2-1	.	.
CSASGGLYNEQFF	TGCAGTGCTAGCGGGGGGCTCTACAATGAGCAGTTCTTC	TRBV20-1	TRBJ2-1	.	.
CASSIGTRPGELFF	TGTGCCAGCAGCATCGGGACACGTCCCGGGGAGCTGTTTTTT	TRBV9	TRBJ2-2	.	few
CASPRDSYGYTF	TGTGCCAGTCCTCGAGACAGCTATGGCTACACCTTC	TRBV2	TRBJ1-2	.	.
CASSLQNYGYTF	TGTGCCAGCAGCCTACAGAACTATGGCTACACCTTC	TRBV12-3/TRBV12-4	TRBJ1-2	.	many
CASTPRGNTDTQYF	TGTGCCAGCACCCCTCGGGGGAACACAGATACGCAGTATTTT	TRBV18	TRBJ2-3	.	few
CSAREEGRGTEAFF	TGCAGTGCTAGAGAAGAGGGGCGAGGGACTGAAGCTTTCTTT	TRBV20-1	TRBJ1-1	.	.
CASSMRGNTEAFF	TGTGCCAGTAGTATGAGAGGGAACACTGAAGCTTTCTTT	TRBV19	TRBJ1-1	.	.
CATSDLTVSYNEQFF	TGTGCCACCAGTGATTTGACAGTATCCTACAATGAGCAGTTCTTC	TRBV24-1	TRBJ2-1	.	.
CASSQLWVGDEQFF	TGTGCCAGCAGCCAGCTGTGGGTCGGGGATGAGCAGTTCTTC	TRBV4-2	TRBJ2-1	.	.
CAWAFRLNTEAFF	TGTGCCTGGGCCTTTCGGTTGAACACTGAAGCTTTCTTT	TRBV30	TRBJ1-1	.	.
CASSRIGRTFNYGYTF	TGTGCCAGCAGCCGCATTGGACGAACCTTTAACTATGGCTACACCTTC	TRBV3-1	TRBJ1-2	.	few
CASSLAPGQAQETQYF	TGCGCCAGCAGCCTTGCCCCGGGACAGGCGCAAGAGACCCAGTACTTC	TRBV5-1	TRBJ2-5	TRBD1	many
CASSSGLAGFASDEQFF	TGTGCCAGCAGTTCGGGACTAGCGGGGTTTGCCTCCGATGAGCAGTTCTTC	TRBV6-2/TRBV6-3	TRBJ2-1	TRBD2	.
CASMPGGTEAFF	TGTGCCAGCATGCCCGGGGGCACTGAAGCTTTCTTT	TRBV7-9	TRBJ1-1	.	few
CASSPPLSSGNTIYF	TGTGCCAGCAGCCCACCACTCAGCTCTGGAAACACCATATATTTT	TRBV3-1	TRBJ1-3	.	few
CSARIPGSGLNEPQHF	TGCAGTGCTAGAATTCCTGGTTCGGGGTTAAATGAGCCCCAGCATTTT	TRBV20-1	TRBJ1-5	.	few
CASSLAAGTNNEQFF	TGTGCCAGCAGCTTAGCAGCGGGGACTAACAATGAGCAGTTCTTC	TRBV7-6	TRBJ2-1	TRBD2	.
CSASRTSGRRGYNEQFF	TGCAGTGCTTCCCGGACTAGCGGGAGGAGAGGGTACAATGAGCAGTTCTTC	TRBV20-1	TRBJ2-1	TRBD2	.
CASYGTGASGELFF	TGTGCCAGCTACGGGACAGGGGCATCCGGGGAGCTGTTTTTT	TRBV6-5	TRBJ2-2	TRBD1	few
CSVDSRGGTDTQYF	TGCAGCGTAGATTCCAGGGGCGGAACAGATACGCAGTATTTT	TRBV29-1	TRBJ2-3	.	few
CASSFPGQGDTEAFF	TGCGCCAGCAGCTTTCCGGGACAGGGGGACACTGAAGCTTTCTTT	TRBV5-1	TRBJ1-1	TRBD1	.
CASSSGTGNWDTEAFF	TGTGCCAGCAGCTCTGGGACGGGGAATTGGGACACTGAAGCTTTCTTT	TRBV7-3	TRBJ1-1	.	.
CASRHLAGELYF	TGTGCCAGCAGGCACCTAGCGGGAGAATTGTATTTT	TRBV7-2	TRBJ2-3	TRBD2	few
CASTGDSPLHF	TGTGCCAGCACCGGGGATTCACCCCTCCACTTT	TRBV5-6	TRBJ1-6	.	.
CASSLELNYEQYF	TGCGCCAGCAGCTTGGAACTAAACTACGAGCAGTACTTC	TRBV5-1	TRBJ2-7	.	.
CASSPGQEQFF	TGTGCCAGCAGTCCTGGACAGGAGCAGTTCTTC	TRBV11-1	TRBJ2-1	.	few
CASSYGAGLNIQYF	TGTGCCAGCAGTTACGGGGCAGGGCTGAACATTCAGTACTTC	TRBV6-2/TRBV6-3	TRBJ2-4	.	few
CASSLAVGGDPSTDTQYF	TGCGCCAGCAGCTTGGCCGTGGGCGGAGATCCTAGCACAGATACGCAGTATTTT	TRBV5-1	TRBJ2-3	.	few
CASSFTPTTSNTGELFF	TGTGCCAGCAGCTTCACTCCGACCACCTCGAACACCGGGGAGCTGTTTTTT	TRBV11-3	TRBJ2-2	.	.
CASGHRLYSYNSPLHF	TGTGCCAGCGGCCACAGGCTATACTCCTATAATTCACCCCTCCACTTT	TRBV12-3/TRBV12-4	TRBJ1-6	.	.
CASSPRGQGLYNEQFF	TGTGCCAGCAGTCCCCGGGGACAGGGCCTCTACAATGAGCAGTTCTTC	TRBV12-3/TRBV12-4	TRBJ2-1	TRBD1	few
CASSILGQGSGELFF	TGTGCCAGTAGTATATTGGGACAGGGATCCGGGGAGCTGTTTTTT	TRBV19	TRBJ2-2	TRBD1	few
CASSLAQGKSEAFF	TGTGCCAGCAGCTTGGCCCAGGGGAAATCTGAAGCTTTCTTT	TRBV5-6	TRBJ1-1	.	.
CASSSGPLAQYF	TGTGCCAGCAGTTCCGGGCCCCTGGCCCAGTACTTC	TRBV12-3/TRBV12-4	TRBJ2-5	.	.
CASKREKEDNEQFF	TGTGCCTCAAAGCGGGAAAAGGAGGACAATGAGCAGTTCTTC	TRBV12-3/TRBV12-4	TRBJ2-1	TRBD2	few
CASSLALTGYTF	TGTGCCAGCAGCTTAGCCTTGACGGGCTACACCTTC	TRBV7-8	TRBJ1-2	.	.
CAWSVEKLFF	TGTGCCTGGAGTGTGGAAAAACTGTTTTTT	TRBV30	TRBJ1-4	.	.
CASSQDGVVKAETQYF	TGCGCCAGCAGCCAAGATGGGGTGGTCAAGGCGGAGACCCAGTACTTC	TRBV4-1	TRBJ2-5	.	few